Listed below are T cell receptor beta chains from one sample, sequenced in a study of cytomegalovirus exposure and HLA in healthy donors. Profiled with immunoSEQ multiplex PCR; TCRdb holds only in-frame clones, not every one. The sample holds around 200,000 clones, 65% to 85% seen once. Sequencing input: PBMCs. The receptors here all came from a woman in her late teens or twenties in good health and CMV-seropositive. Each CDR3 is given with its conserved first and last residue. D genes are given only for firm matches. Size values are once, few and many counts, or a class for expanded clones, and some rows have none.

D gene | J gene | clone size | V gene | CDR3 protein | CDR3 DNA
- | TRBJ1-5 | - | TRBV19 | CASSIDPSGGDQPQHF | TGTGCCAGTAGTATAGATCCGTCGGGAGGGGATCAGCCCCAGCATTTT
- | TRBJ2-7 | - | TRBV5-4 | CASSLQIPYEQYF | TGTGCCAGCAGCTTGCAGATTCCCTACGAGCAGTACTTC
- | TRBJ1-5 | few | TRBV2 | CASSSDRSSGQPQHF | TGTGCCAGCAGTTCCGACCGCAGTTCGGGTCAGCCCCAGCATTTT
TRBD2 | TRBJ2-6 | - | TRBV5-1 | CASSLRTSGGNGANVLTF | TGCGCCAGCAGCTTGAGGACTAGCGGGGGGAATGGGGCCAACGTCCTGACTTTC
- | TRBJ2-7 | - | TRBV6-6 | CASSRGGEGGSYEQYF | TGTGCCAGCAGTCGAGGGGGCGAGGGGGGTTCCTACGAGCAGTACTTC
TRBD1 | TRBJ1-1 | - | TRBV28 | CASSPTSGTGLGRIEAFF | TGTGCCAGCAGCCCAACCTCCGGGACAGGGCTGGGGAGGATTGAAGCTTTCTTT
TRBD2 | TRBJ2-5 | - | TRBV29-1 | CSVPGLAGGLGETQYF | TGCAGCGTCCCCGGACTAGCGGGGGGTCTTGGGGAGACCCAGTACTTC
- | TRBJ1-1 | - | TRBV9 | CASSAADTNTEAFF | TGTGCCAGCAGCGCCGCAGACACTAACACTGAAGCTTTCTTT
- | TRBJ1-4 | - | TRBV5-6 | CASSPPEGREGEKLFF | TGTGCCAGCAGCCCCCCGGAGGGCAGGGAGGGGGAAAAACTGTTTTTT
- | TRBJ2-7 | - | TRBV9 | CASSSTRDEQYF | TGTGCCAGCAGCAGTACCAGGGACGAGCAGTACTTC
TRBD1 | TRBJ1-5 | - | TRBV2 | CASRYDRGVPQPQHF | TGTGCCAGCAGATATGACAGGGGAGTGCCTCAGCCCCAGCATTTT
TRBD2 | TRBJ2-7 | once | TRBV11-3 | CASSSHASGGYEQYF | TGTGCCAGCAGCTCCCATGCCAGCGGGGGGTACGAGCAGTACTTC
TRBD1 | TRBJ1-2 | - | TRBV4-1 | CASSHHLTAENNRGLLNYGYTF | TGCGCCAGCAGCCATCATTTGACCGCCGAAAATAACAGGGGGCTCCTCAACTATGGCTACACCTTC
TRBD1 | TRBJ2-4 | - | TRBV9 | CASSVSGQGKNIQYF | TGTGCCAGCAGCGTATCCGGACAGGGCAAAAACATTCAGTACTTC
TRBD1 | TRBJ2-3 | - | TRBV7-3 | CASSHKGATDTQYF | TGTGCCAGCAGCCACAAGGGGGCCACAGATACGCAGTATTTT